These 23 T cell receptor beta chains originate from one sample sequenced in a study of OX40 agonist ivuxolimab in advanced cancers. Only in-frame clones appear in the TCRdb table, and some are missing; sequencing was by immunoSEQ multiplex PCR. Counted here are approximately 77,000 clones, approximately 85% occurring once; the ten biggest clones make up 2% to 2.5%. This specimen consisted of CD4+ or CD8+ T cells sorted from blood, obtained in a trial of the OX40 agonist ivuxolimab. These receptors all come from an adult with an advanced solid tumor such as melanoma, head and neck, liver or kidney cancer.

V is TRBV19 and J is TRBJ2-2, with 9 bases aligning to TRBD1. After removal of 5 bases from V and 4 bases from J, the junction contained 8 bases not matched to a gene. The CDR3 has 16 residues. Looked up from germline, CDR1 is LNHDA and CDR2 is SQIVND (reference sequence). The DNA of the CDR3 is TGTGCCAGTAGTGCGAGGACAGGGGCGGCCACCGGGGAGCTGTTTTTT. It encodes CASSARTGAATGELFF.

V is TRBV19 and J is TRBJ1-5, with a weak D call TRBD1 (6 bases). V gave up 4 bases and J gave up 0 bases, with 10 bases separating them. The CDR3 is made up of 15 amino acids. Germline CDR1 and CDR2: LNHDA and SQIVND (reference sequence). The CDR3 loop reads CASSRGGGSNQPQHF. The CDR3 DNA reads as TGTGCCAGTAGTAGGGGAGGGGGTAGCAATCAGCCCCAGCATTTT.

This clone was counted only a few times. This rearrangement joins TRBV5-1 to TRBJ2-1, with 15 bases identical to TRBD2. Germline lookup yields CDR1 SGHRS and CDR2 YFSETQ. With 5 bases clipped from V and 3 bases from J, the junction kept 6 bases outside the gene matches. The CDR3 extends over 17 amino acids. CDR3 coding DNA: TGCGCCAGCAGAGGAGGGACTAGCGGGGGGCTCTACAATGAGCAGTTCTTC. The encoded protein is CASRGGTSGGLYNEQFF.

The rearrangement links TRBV28 to TRBJ1-5; 10 nucleotides line up with TRBD1. The length of the CDR3 is 15 residues. V was clipped by 6 bases and J by 2 bases; unmatched bases: 4. CDR1 is MDHEN and CDR2 is SYDVKM in the germline V gene. Here the CDR3 reads CASRGTGAGNQPQHF. The CDR3 nucleotides read TGTGCCAGCAGGGGGACAGGGGCAGGCAATCAGCCCCAGCATTTT.

The chain employs TRBV5-4 and TRBJ2-7; 12 bases map to TRBD2. There are 16 residues in the CDR3. Germline loops: CDR1 SGHNT, CDR2 YYREEE (reference sequence). The V gene end was trimmed by 0 bases and the J gene end by 3 bases; junction bases not matched to a gene: 4. The CDR3 nucleotides read TGTGCCAGCAGCTTGGGGCTAGCGGGGGGGAACTACGAGCAGTACTTC. Amino acids: CASSLGLAGGNYEQYF.

This clone showed up just once. The junction departs from germline at one end; a sequencing error may be responsible. The chain has TRBV7-9 and TRBJ1-3; D call uncertain. Germline CDR1 is SEHNR and CDR2 is FQNEAQ (reference sequence). This CDR3 is 18 amino acids long. CDR3 amino acids: CASSLAMRGAGSGNTIYF. CDR3 DNA: TGTGCCAGCAGCCTAGCAATGCGGGGAGCGGGGTCTGGAAACACCATATATTTT.

The V and J genes are TRBV6-5 and TRBJ2-3; unclear D gene. Trimming pared 0 bases from V and 6 bases from J, leaving 10 bases between. Germline V CDR1 and CDR2: MNHEY, SVGAGI. The CDR3 runs 14 residues. For the CDR3, the DNA is TGTGCCAGCAGTTACTCCGAACTACACGATACGCAGTATTTT. It yields the protein CASSYSELHDTQYF.

This clone was recorded once. This chain joins TRBV6-1 and TRBJ2-7; D might be TRBD1 (6 bases). The CDR3 runs 14 residues. CDR1 is MNHNS, CDR2 SASEGT, per germline. V was pared by 4 bases and J by 4 bases, with 14 bases between. The CDR3 region has the DNA TGTGCCAGCAGTGGCGGACAGACGATTTACGAGCAGTACTTC. Its protein product is CASSGGQTIYEQYF.

The chain carries TRBV7-3 and TRBJ2-1; tentatively, D is TRBD2 (5 bases). Trimming stripped 3 bases from V and 7 bases from J, with 10 bases between. Germline assignment: CDR1 SGHTA and CDR2 FQGTGA. The CDR3 totals 13 residues. The CDR3 reads CASSLGALNEQFF. CDR3 bases: TGTGCCAGCAGCTTGGGAGCATTGAATGAGCAGTTCTTC. Looking up the rest from reference TRBV7-3 and TRBJ2-1 gives the full variable domain: GAGVSQTPSNKVTEKGKYVELRCDPISGHTALYWYRQSLGQGPEFLIYFQGTGAADDSGLPNDRFFAVRPEGSVSTLKIQRTERGDSAVYLCASSLGALNEQFFGPGTRLTVL.

This chain links TRBV18 with TRBJ1-5, with TRBD1 matching 11 bases. Germline CDR1 KGHSH, CDR2 LQKENI. Unmatched junction bases numbered 14, after V lost 3 bases and J lost 1 base. The length of the CDR3 is 20 residues. The CDR3 DNA follows: TGTGCCAGCTCACCCAGAGGACAGGGGGCAAAAGGTGGAAGCAATCAGCCCCAGCATTTT. The encoded protein is CASSPRGQGAKGGSNQPQHF.

This clone appeared a single time. The CDR3 nucleotides are TGTGCCAGCAGCCCCCAGGTAGCATGGGAGACCCAGTACTTC. It translates to CASSPQVAWETQYF. The genes are TRBV13 and TRBJ2-5; D remains unclear. The CDR3 has 14 amino acids. Deletions cut 5 bases from V and 5 bases from J, with 15 bases between. Germline assignment: CDR1 PRHDT and CDR2 FYEKMQ (reference sequence).

This chain connects TRBV6-1 to TRBJ2-1; TRBD2 matches at 7 bases. The CDR3 runs 15 residues. With 0 bases clipped from V and 5 bases from J, the junction kept 4 bases outside the gene matches. Germline loops: CDR1 MNHNS, CDR2 SASEGT. CDR3 bases: TGTGCCAGCAGTGAAGCGCATGGGGGGGACAATGAGCAGTTCTTC. This gives the protein CASSEAHGGDNEQFF.

This clone was counted a few times. The chain links TRBV6-5 to TRBJ2-1, with 8 bases matching TRBD2. This CDR3 comprises 16 residues. Germline values: CDR1 MNHEY, CDR2 SVGAGI. Trimming removed 1 base from V and 8 bases from J; junction bases left unmatched: 10. CDR3: CASSYLVGAGAHEQFF. In nucleotides, the CDR3 is TGTGCCAGCAGTTACTTGGTTGGAGCGGGAGCCCATGAGCAGTTCTTC.

The V and J genes are TRBV29-1 and TRBJ2-2; TRBD2 aligns across 11 bases. Trimming removed 7 bases from V and 0 bases from J; junction bases left unmatched: 4. There are 15 residues in the CDR3. Germline V gene data show CDR1 as SQVTM and CDR2 as ANQGSEA. The CDR3 loop is CSGRLAGPNTGELFF. CDR3 bases: TGCAGCGGCAGACTAGCGGGGCCGAACACCGGGGAGCTGTTTTTT.

V and J are TRBV5-1 and TRBJ1-3; D perhaps matches TRBD1 (5 bases). CDR1 is SGHRS and CDR2 is YFSETQ in the germline V gene. Trimming took off 4 bases at V and 0 bases at J, with 14 bases between the two ends. The CDR3 contains 16 residues. CDR3 in DNA: TGCGCCAGCAGCCTACCGGGGCGGAACTCTGGAAACACCATATATTTT. Its translation: CASSLPGRNSGNTIYF.

The chain employs TRBV5-5 and TRBJ2-7, with TRBD1 matching 7 bases. Germline CDR1 SGHKS, CDR2 YYEKEE (reference sequence). Losses at the gene ends were 5 bases for V and 7 bases for J; bases not matched to a gene: 6. There are 12 residues in the CDR3. CDR3 loop: CASRTGPGEQYF. DNA of the CDR3: TGTGCCAGCAGGACAGGGCCGGGGGAGCAGTACTTC.

J is TRBJ2-5 and V is TRBV6-5; D unclear. Germline V gene data show CDR1 as MNHEY and CDR2 as SVGAGI. The CDR3 runs to 14 residues. V lost 0 bases, J lost 5 bases, and 10 bases lay in between. This chain's CDR3 is CASSYSISIETQYF. The CDR3 nucleotides are TGTGCCAGCAGTTACTCGATTAGCATTGAGACCCAGTACTTC.

This chain uses TRBV5-1 with TRBJ1-2, with D tentatively TRBD1 (5 bases). The V and J ends lost 7 bases and 6 bases respectively, with 19 bases between them. The CDR3 loop spans 14 amino acids. Germline V CDR1 and CDR2: SGHRS, YFSETQ. The CDR3 region is CASWYAPGANGYTF. The CDR3, as DNA: TGCGCCAGCTGGTACGCCCCCGGGGCAAATGGCTACACCTTC.

This rearrangement joins TRBV19 to TRBJ2-2; D is uncertain. Germline CDR1 LNHDA, CDR2 SQIVND (reference sequence). The CDR3 spans 14 residues. V was trimmed by 3 bases and J by 6 bases, leaving 11 bases between them. The CDR3 nucleotides are TGTGCCAGTAGTATCATTGCGAGGTCCGGGGAGCTGTTTTTT. This codes for CASSIIARSGELFF.

The chain combines TRBV6-1 with TRBJ1-5; D remains unclear. CDR3 size: 14 residues. Trimming took 8 bases from V and 3 from J, leaving 14 bases between them. Germline CDR1 is MNHNS and CDR2 is SASEGT. CDR3 region: CASGLWGYNQPQHF. Here the CDR3 DNA reads TGTGCCAGCGGGTTATGGGGATACAATCAGCCCCAGCATTTT.

CDR3 loop: CASSEGYRSNQPQHF. CDR3 coding DNA: TGCGCCAGCAGTGAAGGGTACAGGAGCAATCAGCCCCAGCATTTT. The chain is built from TRBV10-2 and TRBJ1-5; a weak D match, TRBD1 (5 bases). Germline V gene data show CDR1 as WSHSY and CDR2 as SAAADI. Trimming took off 3 bases at V and 1 base at J, with 10 bases between the two ends. The CDR3 is made up of 15 amino acids.

The chain carries TRBV18 and TRBJ2-7, with 11 nucleotides matching TRBD2. With V trimmed by 3 bases and J by 5 bases, 6 bases remained unmatched. The length of the CDR3 is 15 residues. Germline V gives CDR1 KGHSH, CDR2 LQKENI. CDR3 nucleotide sequence: TGTGCCAGCTCACCTCGTACTAGCGGGAGCAACGAGCAGTACTTC. Translating it yields CASSPRTSGSNEQYF.

The chain joins TRBV6-5 to TRBJ2-7; D call uncertain. This CDR3 is built from 13 residues. Deletions cut 2 bases from V and 1 base from J, with 6 bases between. The germline CDR1 and CDR2 sequences are MNHEY and SVGAGI. The CDR3: CASSYRNSYEQYF. CDR3 DNA: TGTGCCAGCAGTTACCGAAATTCCTACGAGCAGTACTTC.